The rows below give T cell receptor beta chains drawn from one sample of a study of T-cell reconstitution after alpha-beta-depleted transplantation in children. In TCRdb, the PCR reads were re-called with MiXCR into one record per CDR3 protein. Altogether fewer than 350,000 distinct CDR3 sequences are present, nearly 8% being singletons, with the ten largest covering approximately 9.6%. Sequenced material: peripheral blood, taken 360 days after TCRalphabeta/CD19-depleted stem cell transplant. These receptors were collected from a female patient aged 2-10 years who had a stem cell transplant for Fanconi anemia, so the T cells may come from the graft donor. Each CDR3 is given with its conserved first and last residue. The D gene is left open where the match is weak. Only part of the rows carry a size: once, few, many, or a class if the clone is expanded.

TRBD1	-	TRBJ1-5	13	TRBV20-1	TGCAGTGCTTGGACAGGCCTAAATCAGCCCCAGCATTTT	CSAWTGLNQPQHF
TRBD1	many	TRBJ2-7	13	TRBV24-1	TGTGCCACCAGTGGTACGACAGGGCGCGAGCAGTACTTC	CATSGTTGREQYF
TRBD1	-	TRBJ2-1	18	TRBV7-3	TGTGCCAGCAGCTTAACACCGGGGGGACAGGGGGCGCGGAATGAGCAGTTCTTC	CASSLTPGGQGARNEQFF
TRBD2	many	TRBJ2-2	17	TRBV5-5	TGTGCCAGCAGCTTGGGGGGACTAGCGGGAGCCTACGGGGAGCTGTTTTTT	CASSLGGLAGAYGELFF
-	-	TRBJ1-1	14	TRBV28	TGTGCCAGCATAAGGGAGGGGGGAAACACTGAAGCTTTCTTT	CASIREGGNTEAFF
-	many	TRBJ1-3	13	TRBV12-3/TRBV12-4	TGTGCCAGCAGTGAGGGAGTAATGGACACCATATATTTT	CASSEGVMDTIYF
TRBD1	many	TRBJ2-1	15	TRBV28	TGTGCCACCGTAAGGTCCAGGGGGTCCCACAATGAGCAGTTCTTC	CATVRSRGSHNEQFF
TRBD1	few	TRBJ2-2	14	TRBV5-4	TGTGCCAGCAACAGGGGGCGCCTTGCCGGGGAGCTGTTTTTT	CASNRGRLAGELFF
TRBD2	many	TRBJ2-5	13	TRBV6-2/TRBV6-3	TGTGCCAGCAGAAATAGCGGGGGTGAGACCCAGTACTTC	CASRNSGGETQYF
-	many	TRBJ2-3	14	TRBV7-9	TGTGCCAGCAGCTTAGTAGGAGGGGAGGAAACGCAGTATTTT	CASSLVGGEETQYF
-	many	TRBJ2-3	13	TRBV9	TGTGCCAGCAGCGTCCTTGGGAGAGATACGCAGTATTTT	CASSVLGRDTQYF
TRBD1	-	TRBJ1-4	13	TRBV20-1	TGCAGTGTCGAGGACAGGGGTAATGAAAAACTGTTTTTT	CSVEDRGNEKLFF
-	many	TRBJ2-3	14	TRBV20-1	TGCAGTGCTACTTCCTCCTTGTTGTGGGATACGCAGTATTTT	CSATSSLLWDTQYF
-	-	TRBJ2-1	14	TRBV4-1	TGCGCCAGCAGCCAAGGACTGACAGTAAATGAGCAGTTCTTC	CASSQGLTVNEQFF
TRBD2	many	TRBJ2-1	16	TRBV10-3	TGTGCCATCAGTGGCCCGACTAGCGGGGGGAAGAATGAGCAGTTCTTC	CAISGPTSGGKNEQFF
-	many	TRBJ1-1	12	TRBV20-1	TGCAGTGCTAAGTGGGGGGTATTCGGAGCTTTCTTT	CSAKWGVFGAFF
-	many	TRBJ1-2	12	TRBV12-3/TRBV12-4	TGTGCCAGCAGTTTCTGGGCAGGGCCCTACACCTTC	CASSFWAGPYTF